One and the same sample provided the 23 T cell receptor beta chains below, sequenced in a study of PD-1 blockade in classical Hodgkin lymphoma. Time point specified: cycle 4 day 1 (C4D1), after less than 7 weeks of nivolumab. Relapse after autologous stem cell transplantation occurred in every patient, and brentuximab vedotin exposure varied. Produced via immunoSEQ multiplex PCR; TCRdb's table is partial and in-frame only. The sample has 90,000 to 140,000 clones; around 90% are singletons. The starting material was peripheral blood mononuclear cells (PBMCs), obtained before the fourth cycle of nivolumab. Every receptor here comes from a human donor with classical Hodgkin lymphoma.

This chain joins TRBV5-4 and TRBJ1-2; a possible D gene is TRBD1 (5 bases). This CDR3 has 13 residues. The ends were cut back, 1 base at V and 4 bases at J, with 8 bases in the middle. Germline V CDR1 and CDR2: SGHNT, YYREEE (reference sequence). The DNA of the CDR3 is TGTGCCAGCAGCTTGACGACAGTCTATGGCTACACCTTC. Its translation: CASSLTTVYGYTF.

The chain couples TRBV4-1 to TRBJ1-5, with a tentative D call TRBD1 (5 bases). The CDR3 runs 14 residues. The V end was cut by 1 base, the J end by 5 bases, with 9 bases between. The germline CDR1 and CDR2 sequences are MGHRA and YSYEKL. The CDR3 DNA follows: TGCGCCAGCAGCCAAGCGGGACTTTATCAGCCCCAGCATTTT. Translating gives CASSQAGLYQPQHF.

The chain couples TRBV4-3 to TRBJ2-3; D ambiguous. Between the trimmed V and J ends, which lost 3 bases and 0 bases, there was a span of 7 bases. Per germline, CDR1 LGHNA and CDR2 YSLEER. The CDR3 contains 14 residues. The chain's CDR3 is CASSQLYSTDTQYF. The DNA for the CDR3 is TGCGCCAGCAGCCAGCTTTACAGCACAGATACGCAGTATTTT.

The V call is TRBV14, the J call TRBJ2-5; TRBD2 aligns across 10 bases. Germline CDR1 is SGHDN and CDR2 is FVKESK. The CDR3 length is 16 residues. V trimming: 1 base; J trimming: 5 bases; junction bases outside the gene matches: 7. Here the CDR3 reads CASSQARLAGVETQYF. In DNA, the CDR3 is TGTGCCAGCAGCCAAGCCCGGCTAGCGGGAGTGGAGACCCAGTACTTC. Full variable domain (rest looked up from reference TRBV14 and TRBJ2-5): EAGVTQFPSHSVIEKGQTVTLRCDPISGHDNLYWYRRVMGKEIKFLLHFVKESKQDESGMPNNRFLAERTGGTYSTLKVQPAELEDSGVYFCASSQARLAGVETQYFGPGTRLLVL.

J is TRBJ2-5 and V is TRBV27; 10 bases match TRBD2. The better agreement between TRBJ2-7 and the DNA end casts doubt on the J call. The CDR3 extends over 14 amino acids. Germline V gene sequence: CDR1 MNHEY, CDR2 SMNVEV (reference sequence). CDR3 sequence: CASSSLAGLPEQYF. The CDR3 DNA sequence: TGTGCCAGCAGTTCACTAGCGGGACTTCCCGAGCAGTACTTC.

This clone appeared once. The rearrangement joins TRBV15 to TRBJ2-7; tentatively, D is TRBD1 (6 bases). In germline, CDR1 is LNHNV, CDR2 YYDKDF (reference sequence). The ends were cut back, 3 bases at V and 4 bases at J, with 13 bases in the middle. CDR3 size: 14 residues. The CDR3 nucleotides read TGTGCCACCAGCAGTTTCAGGGGCGGGTACGAGCAGTACTTC. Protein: CATSSFRGGYEQYF.

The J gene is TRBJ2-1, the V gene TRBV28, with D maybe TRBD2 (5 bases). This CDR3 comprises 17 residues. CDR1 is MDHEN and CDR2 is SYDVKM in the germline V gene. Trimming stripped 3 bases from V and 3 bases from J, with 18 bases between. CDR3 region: CASSLVGLAVNYNEQFF. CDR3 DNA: TGTGCCAGCAGTTTGGTTGGGCTAGCTGTGAACTACAATGAGCAGTTCTTC.

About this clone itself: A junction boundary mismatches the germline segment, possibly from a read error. CDR3 loop: CASSYSPGWNTEAFF. As DNA, the CDR3 is TGTGCCAGCAGCTACTCACCAGGATGGAACACTGAAGCTTTCTTT. This sequence joins TRBV6-5 and TRBJ1-1; D gene unclear. The CDR3 extends over 15 amino acids. Per germline, CDR1 MNHEY and CDR2 SVGAGI.

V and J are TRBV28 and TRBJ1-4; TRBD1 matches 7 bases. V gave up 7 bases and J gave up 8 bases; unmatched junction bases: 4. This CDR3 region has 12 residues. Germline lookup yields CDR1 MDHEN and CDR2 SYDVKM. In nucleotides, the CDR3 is TGTGCCAGCAAGGGGGCTGGAGAAAAACTGTTTTTT. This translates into CASKGAGEKLFF.

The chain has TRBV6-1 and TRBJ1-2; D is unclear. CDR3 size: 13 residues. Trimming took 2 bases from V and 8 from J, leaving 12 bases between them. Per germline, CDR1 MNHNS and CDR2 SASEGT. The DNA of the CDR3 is TGTGCCAGCAGTGAAACGAAAGAGGTCGGCTACACCTTC. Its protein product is CASSETKEVGYTF.

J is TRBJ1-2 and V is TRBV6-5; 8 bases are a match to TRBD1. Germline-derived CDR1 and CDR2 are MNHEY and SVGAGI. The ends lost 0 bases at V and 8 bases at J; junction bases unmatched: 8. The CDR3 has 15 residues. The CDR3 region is CASSYSRQGISGYTF. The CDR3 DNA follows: TGTGCCAGCAGTTACTCCCGACAGGGGATCTCGGGCTACACCTTC.

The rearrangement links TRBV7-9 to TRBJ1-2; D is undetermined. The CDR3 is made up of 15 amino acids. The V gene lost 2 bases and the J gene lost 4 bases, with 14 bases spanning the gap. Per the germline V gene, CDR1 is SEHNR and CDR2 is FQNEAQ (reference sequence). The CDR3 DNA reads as TGTGCCAGCAGCTTACCACTGACAATCAGCTATGGCTACACCTTC. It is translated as CASSLPLTISYGYTF.

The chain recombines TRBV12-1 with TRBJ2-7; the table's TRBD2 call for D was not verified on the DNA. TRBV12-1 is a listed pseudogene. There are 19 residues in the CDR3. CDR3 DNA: TGTGCCAGCAGCTTTGATAAGAGGACTAGCGGGAGCAGCTCCTACGAGCAGTACTTC. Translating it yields CASSFDKRTSGSSSYEQYF.

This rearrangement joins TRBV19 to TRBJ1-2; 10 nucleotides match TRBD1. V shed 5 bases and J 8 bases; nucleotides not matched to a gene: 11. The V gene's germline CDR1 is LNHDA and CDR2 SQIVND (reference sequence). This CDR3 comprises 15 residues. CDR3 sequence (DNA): TGTGCCAGTAGTCCCACCCCGGGACAGGGGCACGGCTACACCTTC. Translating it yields CASSPTPGQGHGYTF.

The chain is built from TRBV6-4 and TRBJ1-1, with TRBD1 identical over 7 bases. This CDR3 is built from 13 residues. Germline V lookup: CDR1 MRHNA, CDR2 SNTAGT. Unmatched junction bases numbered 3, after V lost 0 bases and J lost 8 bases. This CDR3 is CASSDSGGLEAFF. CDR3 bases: TGTGCCAGCAGTGACTCAGGGGGCCTGGAAGCTTTCTTT.

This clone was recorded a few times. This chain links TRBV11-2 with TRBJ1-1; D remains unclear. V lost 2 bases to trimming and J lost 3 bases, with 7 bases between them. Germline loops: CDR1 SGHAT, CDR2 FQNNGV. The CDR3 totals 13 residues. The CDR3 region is CASSLQPYTEAFF. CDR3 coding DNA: TGTGCCAGCAGCTTACAACCTTACACTGAAGCTTTCTTT.

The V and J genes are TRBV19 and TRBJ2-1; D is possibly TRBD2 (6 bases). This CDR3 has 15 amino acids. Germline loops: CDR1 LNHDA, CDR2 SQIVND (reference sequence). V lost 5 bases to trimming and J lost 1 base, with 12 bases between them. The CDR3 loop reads CASSPSSVSYNEQFF. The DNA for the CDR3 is TGTGCCAGTAGTCCCTCTAGCGTATCCTACAATGAGCAGTTCTTC.

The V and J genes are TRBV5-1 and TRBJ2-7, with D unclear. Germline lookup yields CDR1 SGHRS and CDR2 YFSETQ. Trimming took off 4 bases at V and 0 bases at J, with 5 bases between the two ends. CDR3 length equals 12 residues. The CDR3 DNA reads TGCGCCAGCAGCACAGACTCCTACGAGCAGTACTTC. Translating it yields CASSTDSYEQYF.

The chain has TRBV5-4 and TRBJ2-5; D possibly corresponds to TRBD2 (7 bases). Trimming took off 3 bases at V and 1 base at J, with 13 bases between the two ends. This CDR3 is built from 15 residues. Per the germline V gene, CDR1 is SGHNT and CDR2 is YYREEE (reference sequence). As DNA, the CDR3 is TGTGCCAGCAGCTACCCGGGGGGCGGCCAAGAGACCCAGTACTTC. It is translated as CASSYPGGGQETQYF.

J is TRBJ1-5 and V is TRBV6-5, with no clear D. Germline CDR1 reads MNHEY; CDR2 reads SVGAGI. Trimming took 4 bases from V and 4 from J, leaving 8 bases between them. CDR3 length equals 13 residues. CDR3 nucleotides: TGTGCCAGCAGTTTCCGCGGGAATCAGCCCCAGCATTTT. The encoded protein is CASSFRGNQPQHF.

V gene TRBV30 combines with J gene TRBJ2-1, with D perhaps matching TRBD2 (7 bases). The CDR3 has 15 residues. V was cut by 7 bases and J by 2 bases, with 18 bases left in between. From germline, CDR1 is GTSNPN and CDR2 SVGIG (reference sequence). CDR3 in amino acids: CASRKGRGAYNEQFF. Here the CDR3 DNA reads TGTGCCTCCCGAAAGGGGAGGGGGGCCTACAATGAGCAGTTCTTC.

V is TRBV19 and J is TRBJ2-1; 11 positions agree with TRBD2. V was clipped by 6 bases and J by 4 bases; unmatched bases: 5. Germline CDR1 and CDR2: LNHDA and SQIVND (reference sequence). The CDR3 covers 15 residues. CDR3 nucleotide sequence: TGTGCCAGTAGCTTTACTAGCGGGAGATACAATGAGCAGTTCTTC. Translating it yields CASSFTSGRYNEQFF.

CDR3 nucleotides: TGTGCCAGCAGCGGAAACAGGGGGAGGGGCGGGGAGCTGTTTTTT. Its protein is CASSGNRGRGGELFF. This chain links TRBV9 with TRBJ2-2, with D possibly matching TRBD1 (8 bases). Trimming shortened V by 3 bases and J by 7 bases, and 16 bases separated the two germline ends. This CDR3 contains 15 residues. Germline V lookup: CDR1 SGDLS, CDR2 YYNGEE.